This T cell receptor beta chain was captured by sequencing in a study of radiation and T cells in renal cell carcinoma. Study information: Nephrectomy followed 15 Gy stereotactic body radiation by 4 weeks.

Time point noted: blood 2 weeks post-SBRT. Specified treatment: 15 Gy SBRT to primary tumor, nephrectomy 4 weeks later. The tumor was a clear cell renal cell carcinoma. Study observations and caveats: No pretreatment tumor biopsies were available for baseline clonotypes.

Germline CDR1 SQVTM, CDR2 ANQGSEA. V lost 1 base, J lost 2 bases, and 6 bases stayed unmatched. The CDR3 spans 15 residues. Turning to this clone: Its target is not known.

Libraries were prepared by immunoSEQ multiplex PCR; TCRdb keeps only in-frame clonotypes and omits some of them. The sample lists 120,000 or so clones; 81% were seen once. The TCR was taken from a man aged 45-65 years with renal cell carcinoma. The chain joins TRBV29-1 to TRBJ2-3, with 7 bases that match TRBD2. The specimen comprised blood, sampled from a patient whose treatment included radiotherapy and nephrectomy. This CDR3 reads CSVEGSGVFTDTQYF. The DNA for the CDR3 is TGCAGCGTTGAAGGGAGCGGGGTTTTCACAGATACGCAGTATTTT.